This entry features one T cell receptor beta chain sequence. The antigen it recognizes is unknown. No base qualities exist here, and no much larger clone lies one base off it. Each donor gave one peripheral blood draw, roughly 0.12 L on average, collected into heparinised tubes. Using a panel that included CD45RO, CCR7, CD25, CD127, CD95 and CD27, naive, central memory, regulatory and stem cell-like memory CD4+ T cells were sorted on a BD FACSAria II. All sorted populations exceeded 98% purity. PBMCs were isolated right away by Lymphoprep density gradient centrifugation and were stained directly, without culture. To minimize batch effects, samples were stained and sorted in pairs, one healthy donor with one patient per experiment. The data were obtained in a study of beta chain features in type 1 diabetes listed by TCRdb under 2018. Notes on the research overall: Mean age, gender distribution, total cell number and subset yield did not differ between patients and healthy donors. A total of roughly 99,000,000 sorted cells were examined across all samples, and the number of cells per subset was strongly correlated with RNA yield. The study compared TCRB repertoires of sorted circulating CD4+ T cell subsets between recently diagnosed type 1 diabetes patients and matched healthy donors. Naive and central memory subsets were obtained from all 28 donors, but regulatory and stem cell-like memory subsets were isolated from only 8 patients and 8 healthy donors. Overall study results and their limits: A moderate but significant shortening of TCRB CDR3 length was observed in type 1 diabetes patients in all four CD4+ subsets. Only small numbers of individuals were included in the HLA sub-analyses, which left unresolved whether HLA type had any influence on TCRB rearrangement. Sequencing cDNA rather than genomic DNA could over-represent highly expressing activated cells, although activation and CD3 levels did not differ between groups. Patients with type 1 diabetes made fewer insertions and deleted more nucleotides at VDJ recombination sites, implying thymic rearrangement abnormalities. Naive, central memory and regulatory TCRB repertoires appeared to be more alike among patients than among healthy donors. PCR may preferentially amplify shorter templates, but because patient and control samples were amplified and corrected together, any resulting skew would affect both groups equally.

The entire isolated RNA was reverse transcribed using the High Capacity cDNA Reverse Transcription Kit, and thus expressed TCRB transcripts were sequenced. Deep immunoSEQ sequencing was performed on naive, central memory and regulatory T cell samples, with an average of around 3.4 million total reads per sample. Sorted cells were lysed in RLT buffer and RNA was extracted with DNase-treated RNeasy Micro or Mini kits, depending on cell number. Each cell subset was processed separately to prevent cross-contamination, with patient and healthy donor samples processed together. The immunoSEQ multiplex PCR was used to amplify TCRB sequences from cDNA, generating 87-bp fragments that spanned the CDR3 region. Amplicons were sequenced on the Illumina HiSeq platform. In the paper's pipeline: Synthetic template baselines were used to correct PCR bias computationally, reads within Hamming distance 2 were collapsed, and singletons that could not be merged were discarded. Reads were aligned against IMGT so that V, D and J genes, CDR3 length and insertions or deletions at six rearrangement sites could be assigned. Within each subset, clonotype counts were normalized to sorted cell number, after which true diversity and Gini coefficients were computed with the tcR R package. The overlap coefficient, calculated on TCRB nucleotide sequences, was used to quantify repertoire sharing. As a proxy for the pre-selection repertoire, out-of-frame TCRB sequences from naive cells were analyzed. In its TCRdb copy, this immuneACCESS table keeps in-frame sequences only and misses some clones. Where compared with another copy, unresolved V genes explain less than half of these, and the others have no known cause. V, J and clone size were drawn from that table, and D and trimming were deduced from the DNA. A total of more than 550,000 clones appear in this sample, about 14% of them only once. The biggest ten clones account for just under 0.04% of the sample.

From a lookup of the germline V gene, CDR1 and CDR2 are SGHVS and FQNEAQ. The junction shows trimming of 4 bases on V and 6 bases on J, plus 18 bases between the germline ends. The CDR3 spans 15 residues, from the cysteine through the phenylalanine. This entry keeps only the CDR3 DNA: 45 bases, framed from base 1. The sequence came from a man between 18 and 35 years old with type 1 diabetes. Here the chain combines TRBV7-8 and TRBJ1-2; no D gene call is confident. Sequencing input: naive CD4+ T cells from blood. The cell subset or site label for this specimen denotes: true naive CD4+ T cells. The DNA reads TGTGCCAGCAGCTCTACTCGGTGGGCCCGCGATGGCTACACCTTC. Its protein is CASSSTRWARDGYTF.